One and the same sample provided the 30 T cell receptor beta chains below, sequenced in a study of technical replicates of blood from a few donors. Generated by immunoSEQ multiplex PCR, the TCRdb table keeps only in-frame clones and is missing some. This sample has 85,000 to 100,000 clones, with 92% found just once. Material for sequencing was T cells isolated from PBMCs. The receptors derive from a human donor in good health.

This clone has only a few counts. This chain connects TRBV12-5 to TRBJ1-1; the D is unclear. CDR1 and CDR2 (germline): LGHNT, FRNRAP. The length of the CDR3 is 14 residues. V was clipped by 0 bases and J by 3 bases, with 8 bases between them. The CDR3 loop is CASGLVRADTEAFF. CDR3 DNA: TGTGCTAGTGGTTTGGTGCGGGCTGACACTGAAGCTTTCTTT. Supplemented by reference TRBV12-5 and TRBJ1-1, the full variable domain reads DARVTQTPRHKVTEMGQEVTMRCQPILGHNTVFWYRQTMMQGLELLAYFRNRAPLDDSGMPKDRFSAEMPDATLATLKIQPSEPRDSAVYFCASGLVRADTEAFFGQGTRLTVV.

The V gene is TRBV30, the J gene TRBJ1-2, with TRBD1 as a possible D gene (5 bases). Trimming removed 3 bases at V and 2 bases at J, with 16 bases between. The CDR3 has 15 amino acids. Per the germline V gene, CDR1 is GTSNPN and CDR2 is SVGIG (reference sequence). CDR3 DNA sequence: TGTGCCTGGAGCAAAGGGGCCCTGGACAACTATGGCTACACCTTC. Protein: CAWSKGALDNYGYTF.

This clone was seen only once. This chain connects TRBV11-3 to TRBJ2-7, with TRBD1 matching over 9 bases. From germline, CDR1 is SGHNT and CDR2 YENEEA. V was clipped by 5 bases and J by 5 bases; unmatched bases: 10. The CDR3 is 15 amino acids. The CDR3 DNA reads as TGTGCCAGCAGCCCAGGAGGGGACAGGGCCCACGAGCAGTACTTC. Translation gives CASSPGGDRAHEQYF.

This chain joins TRBV28 and TRBJ1-5; 9 bases line up with TRBD1. Germline V gene sequence: CDR1 MDHEN, CDR2 SYDVKM. The CDR3 extends over 15 amino acids. V shed 2 bases, J shed 6 bases, and the junction held 5 bases outside the gene matches. CDR3 protein: CASSLVQGATQPQHF. The CDR3 bases are TGTGCCAGCAGTTTAGTACAGGGGGCAACTCAGCCCCAGCATTTT.

This chain uses TRBV6-5 with TRBJ1-1; 7 bases agree with TRBD1. The CDR3 totals 16 residues. Germline V gene sequence: CDR1 MNHEY, CDR2 SVGAGI. V lost 0 bases and J lost 2; bases outside the gene matches: 6. For the CDR3, the DNA is TGTGCCAGCAGTTACTCTGGGTGGGACAGAAACACTGAAGCTTTCTTT. Translation: CASSYSGWDRNTEAFF.

The chain employs TRBV7-2 and TRBJ2-7; 9 nucleotides align to TRBD2. Germline CDR1 is SGHTA and CDR2 is FQGNSA. The CDR3 consists of 17 residues. The junction had 15 bases not matched to a gene; V was cut back by 2 bases and J by 7 bases. Written as DNA, the CDR3 is TGTGCCAGCAGCTTATATCAACTGACTAGCGGTACTACAGAGCAGTACTTC. It encodes CASSLYQLTSGTTEQYF.

The chain carries TRBV11-2 and TRBJ2-3, with D maybe TRBD1 (6 bases). Germline values: CDR1 SGHAT, CDR2 FQNNGV. The CDR3 is made up of 16 amino acids. V dropped 1 base and J dropped 2 bases, with 13 bases sitting between them. The CDR3 spells CASSLAGVGFTDTQYF. Here the CDR3 DNA reads TGTGCCAGCAGCTTAGCAGGGGTAGGGTTCACAGATACGCAGTATTTT.

The chain recombines TRBV11-3 with TRBJ2-7; 7 bases agree with TRBD2. In germline, CDR1 is SGHNT, CDR2 YENEEA. With 3 bases clipped from V and 7 bases from J, the junction kept 3 bases outside the gene matches. The CDR3 contains 12 residues. Written as DNA, the CDR3 is TGTGCCAGCAGCTTTGAGGGAGGGGAGCAGTACTTC. Its translation: CASSFEGGEQYF.

J is TRBJ1-2 and V is TRBV6-5; TRBD1 matches at 8 bases. This CDR3 has 15 amino acids. Germline V gene lookup returns CDR1 MNHEY and CDR2 SVGAGI. V lost 4 bases, J lost 7 bases, and 11 bases stayed unmatched. DNA for the CDR3: TGTGCCAGCAGTTCCCCCGGACAGGGAGAAACTGGCTACACCTTC. Its protein is CASSSPGQGETGYTF.

This chain uses TRBV5-1 with TRBJ1-4; D not certain. V was trimmed by 4 bases and J by 0 bases, leaving 10 bases between them. Germline CDR1 reads SGHRS; CDR2 reads YFSETQ. The CDR3 is 15 amino acids. For the CDR3, the DNA is TGCGCCAGCAGCCTCCTAGAGACAACTAATGAAAAACTGTTTTTT. As protein: CASSLLETTNEKLFF.

This sequence joins TRBV6-5 and TRBJ2-1, with D maybe TRBD2 (5 bases). Germline CDR1 and CDR2: MNHEY and SVGAGI. The CDR3 loop spans 13 amino acids. The germline V and J ends were trimmed by 6 bases and 7 bases, with 13 bases remaining between them. CDR3 amino acids: CASRPMGVNEQFF. CDR3 nucleotides: TGTGCCAGCAGGCCCATGGGAGTTAATGAGCAGTTCTTC.

The chain recombines TRBV10-1 with TRBJ2-3, with 8 bases identical to TRBD2. The V segment lost 4 bases and the J segment 0 bases; nucleotides outside the gene matches: 9. This CDR3 comprises 17 residues. CDR1 and CDR2 (germline): WNHNN, SYGVQD (reference sequence). The CDR3 sequence is CASSAFLAGPSTDTQYF. The CDR3 bases are TGCGCCAGCAGTGCCTTCTTAGCGGGACCTAGCACAGATACGCAGTATTTT.

J is TRBJ1-4 and V is TRBV19; a weak D match, TRBD1 (5 bases). Germline V gene lookup returns CDR1 LNHDA and CDR2 SQIVND (reference sequence). The CDR3 has 15 residues. The germline V and J ends were trimmed by 1 base and 8 bases, with 14 bases remaining between them. CDR3 region: CASSIGDRSSEKLFF. Written as DNA, the CDR3 is TGTGCCAGTAGTATAGGAGACAGATCTTCCGAAAAACTGTTTTTT.

The chain is built from TRBV4-2 and TRBJ2-1, with 8 bases matching TRBD2. The CDR3 consists of 17 residues. Germline loops: CDR1 LGHNA, CDR2 YNFKEQ. V lost 2 bases and J lost 8; bases outside the gene matches: 14. Written as DNA, the CDR3 is TGTGCCAGCAGCCAACGGTGGCAGCGGGAGTTGCTAGATGAGCAGTTCTTC. This translates into CASSQRWQRELLDEQFF.

The chain links TRBV29-1 to TRBJ1-2; 8 positions agree with TRBD1. Germline V lookup: CDR1 SQVTM, CDR2 ANQGSEA. V lost 4 bases and J lost 8; bases outside the gene matches: 12. This CDR3 comprises 14 residues. The CDR3 here is CSVGPTQGAWGYTF. For the CDR3, the DNA is TGCAGCGTTGGGCCTACCCAGGGGGCTTGGGGCTACACCTTC.

J is TRBJ1-1 and V is TRBV18, with 9 bases that match TRBD1. The CDR3 length is 18 residues. CDR1 is KGHSH, CDR2 LQKENI, per germline. Trimming at V came to 3 bases and at J to 5 bases, leaving 16 bases not matched to a gene. The CDR3 here is CASSPPGTGPIWGTEAFF. DNA of the CDR3: TGTGCCAGCTCACCCCCCGGGACAGGGCCTATCTGGGGGACTGAAGCTTTCTTT.

This rearrangement joins TRBV5-1 to TRBJ2-2; D gene uncertain. Germline CDR1 and CDR2: SGHRS and YFSETQ. V lost 2 bases and J 6 bases, leaving 5 bases between the germline ends. This CDR3 spans 12 amino acids. The CDR3 DNA reads TGCGCCAGCAGCTTTTGGCCCGGGGAGCTGTTTTTT. Its protein product is CASSFWPGELFF.

This chain joins TRBV29-1 and TRBJ2-1, with 10 bases fitting TRBD2. Germline CDR1 and CDR2: SQVTM and ANQGSEA. V was pared by 4 bases and J by 1 base, with 4 bases of the junction left unmatched. This CDR3 contains 15 residues. CDR3 nucleotides: TGCAGCGTTGTACCGGGACTAGCGTCCTACAATGAGCAGTTCTTC. Encoded protein: CSVVPGLASYNEQFF.

This rearrangement joins TRBV5-1 to TRBJ1-1; 10 bases fit TRBD1. Trimming removed 3 bases from V and 4 bases from J; junction bases left unmatched: 0. The V gene's germline CDR1 is SGHRS and CDR2 YFSETQ. The CDR3 covers 13 residues. CDR3 DNA sequence: TGCGCCAGCAGCTGGACAGGGGGCACTGAAGCTTTCTTT. Protein product: CASSWTGGTEAFF.

This clone was seen a few times. The chain has TRBV4-2 and TRBJ2-6; no clear D. Germline V gives CDR1 LGHNA, CDR2 YNFKEQ. The V and J ends lost 4 bases and 0 bases respectively, with 7 bases between them. This CDR3 region has 15 residues. CDR3 nucleotides: TGTGCCAGCAGCCCGAGAGACTCTGGGGCCAACGTCCTGACTTTC. As protein: CASSPRDSGANVLTF.

A single count supports this clone. This chain links TRBV6-1 with TRBJ1-5; TRBD1 matches 7 bases. With 4 bases clipped from V and 2 bases from J, the junction kept 5 bases outside the gene matches. Germline V gives CDR1 MNHNS, CDR2 SASEGT. The CDR3 sequence is 15 residues long. The CDR3 DNA follows: TGTGCCAGCAGTGGAGGGGACAGCCGCAATCAGCCCCAGCATTTT. It encodes CASSGGDSRNQPQHF.

The sample holds one count of this clone. The genes are TRBV7-9 and TRBJ1-1; TRBD1 matches 7 bases. Germline assignment: CDR1 SEHNR and CDR2 FQNEAQ (reference sequence). V gave up 8 bases and J gave up 1 base; unmatched junction bases: 1. This CDR3 region has 12 residues. The CDR3 sequence: CASPGGNTEAFF. The CDR3 DNA reads as TGTGCCAGCCCAGGGGGGAACACTGAAGCTTTCTTT.

This clone was counted many times. The chain links TRBV5-1 to TRBJ2-7; 10 nucleotides align to TRBD1. V trimming: 3 bases; J trimming: 4 bases; junction bases outside the gene matches: 4. The germline V gene has CDR1 SGHRS and CDR2 YFSETQ. The CDR3 is 14 amino acids. Here the CDR3 reads CASSSDRGQYEQYF. The CDR3 DNA reads TGCGCCAGCAGCTCAGACAGGGGGCAGTACGAGCAGTACTTC.

This clone has just one count. V gene TRBV10-2 combines with J gene TRBJ1-2; D gene unclear. Trimming removed 6 bases at V and 3 bases at J, with 20 bases between. There are 16 residues in the CDR3. CDR1 and CDR2 (germline): WSHSY, SAAADI. CDR3 loop: CASSPVVPSLDYGYTF. The CDR3 coding sequence is TGCGCCAGCAGCCCAGTGGTCCCATCCCTTGACTATGGCTACACCTTC.

V usage is TRBV4-1 and J usage is TRBJ2-1; TRBD2 might be the D (5 bases). Germline loops: CDR1 MGHRA, CDR2 YSYEKL. The V gene lost 2 bases and the J gene lost 6 bases, with 17 bases spanning the gap. The CDR3 is made up of 16 amino acids. The CDR3 DNA follows: TGCGCCAGCAGCCAAAAGAGGGAGCTCCCTAGCAATGAGCAGTTCTTC. Translated, it gives CASSQKRELPSNEQFF.

The chain carries TRBV29-1 and TRBJ2-7; 9 nucleotides line up with TRBD1. The J segment lost 2 bases and the V segment lost 5 bases, leaving 4 bases of the junction unmatched. This CDR3 is 13 amino acids long. The germline V gene has CDR1 SQVTM and CDR2 ANQGSEA. CDR3 amino acids: CSVTGGSAYEQYF. CDR3 nucleotides: TGCAGCGTTACAGGGGGCAGTGCCTACGAGCAGTACTTC.

The CDR3 reads CASSLTRGYTF. CDR3 nucleotides: TGTGCCAGCAGTTTAACCAGAGGCTACACCTTC. The genes are TRBV28 and TRBJ1-2, with D unresolved. Deletions cut 2 bases from V and 8 bases from J, with 6 bases between. The germline gives CDR1 MDHEN, CDR2 SYDVKM. The CDR3 is 11 amino acids.

This chain uses TRBV30 with TRBJ1-5, with no clear D. V lost 3 bases and J 3 bases, leaving 6 bases between the germline ends. The CDR3 consists of 12 residues. CDR1 and CDR2 from the germline V gene are GTSNPN and SVGIG (reference sequence). The DNA of the CDR3 is TGTGCCTGGAGCGGTATCAATCAGCCCCAGCATTTT. Its protein product is CAWSGINQPQHF.

V usage is TRBV7-2 and J usage is TRBJ1-1; D perhaps matches TRBD1 (5 bases). Germline-derived CDR1 and CDR2 are SGHTA and FQGNSA. Trimming removed 5 bases at V and 6 bases at J, with 16 bases between. This CDR3 is 14 amino acids long. The CDR3 is CASSPIGGDPEAFF. CDR3 bases: TGTGCCAGCAGCCCTATTGGGGGGGACCCTGAAGCTTTCTTT.

This chain links TRBV5-1 with TRBJ2-5, with 9 bases lining up with TRBD1. CDR1 is SGHRS and CDR2 is YFSETQ in the germline V gene. J lost 5 bases, V lost 5 bases, and 7 bases had no gene match. This CDR3 has 14 residues. CDR3 residues: CASSVQGAGETQYF. CDR3 coding DNA: TGCGCCAGCAGTGTACAGGGGGCCGGGGAGACCCAGTACTTC.